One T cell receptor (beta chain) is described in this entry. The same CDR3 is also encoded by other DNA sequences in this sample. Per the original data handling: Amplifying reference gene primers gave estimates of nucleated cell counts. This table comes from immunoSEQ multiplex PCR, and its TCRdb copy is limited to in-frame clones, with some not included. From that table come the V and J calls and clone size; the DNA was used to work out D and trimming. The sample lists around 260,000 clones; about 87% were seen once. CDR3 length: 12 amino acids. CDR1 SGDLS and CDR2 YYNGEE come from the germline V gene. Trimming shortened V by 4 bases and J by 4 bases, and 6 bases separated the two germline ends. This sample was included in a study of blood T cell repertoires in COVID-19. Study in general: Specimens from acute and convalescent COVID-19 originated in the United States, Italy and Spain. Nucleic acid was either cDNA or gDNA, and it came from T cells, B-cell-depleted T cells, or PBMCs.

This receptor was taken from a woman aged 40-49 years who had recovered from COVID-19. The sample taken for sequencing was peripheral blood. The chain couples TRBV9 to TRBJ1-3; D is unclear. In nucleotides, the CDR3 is TGTGCCAGCAGCCCTCGGGGAAACACCATATATTTT. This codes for CASSPRGNTIYF.